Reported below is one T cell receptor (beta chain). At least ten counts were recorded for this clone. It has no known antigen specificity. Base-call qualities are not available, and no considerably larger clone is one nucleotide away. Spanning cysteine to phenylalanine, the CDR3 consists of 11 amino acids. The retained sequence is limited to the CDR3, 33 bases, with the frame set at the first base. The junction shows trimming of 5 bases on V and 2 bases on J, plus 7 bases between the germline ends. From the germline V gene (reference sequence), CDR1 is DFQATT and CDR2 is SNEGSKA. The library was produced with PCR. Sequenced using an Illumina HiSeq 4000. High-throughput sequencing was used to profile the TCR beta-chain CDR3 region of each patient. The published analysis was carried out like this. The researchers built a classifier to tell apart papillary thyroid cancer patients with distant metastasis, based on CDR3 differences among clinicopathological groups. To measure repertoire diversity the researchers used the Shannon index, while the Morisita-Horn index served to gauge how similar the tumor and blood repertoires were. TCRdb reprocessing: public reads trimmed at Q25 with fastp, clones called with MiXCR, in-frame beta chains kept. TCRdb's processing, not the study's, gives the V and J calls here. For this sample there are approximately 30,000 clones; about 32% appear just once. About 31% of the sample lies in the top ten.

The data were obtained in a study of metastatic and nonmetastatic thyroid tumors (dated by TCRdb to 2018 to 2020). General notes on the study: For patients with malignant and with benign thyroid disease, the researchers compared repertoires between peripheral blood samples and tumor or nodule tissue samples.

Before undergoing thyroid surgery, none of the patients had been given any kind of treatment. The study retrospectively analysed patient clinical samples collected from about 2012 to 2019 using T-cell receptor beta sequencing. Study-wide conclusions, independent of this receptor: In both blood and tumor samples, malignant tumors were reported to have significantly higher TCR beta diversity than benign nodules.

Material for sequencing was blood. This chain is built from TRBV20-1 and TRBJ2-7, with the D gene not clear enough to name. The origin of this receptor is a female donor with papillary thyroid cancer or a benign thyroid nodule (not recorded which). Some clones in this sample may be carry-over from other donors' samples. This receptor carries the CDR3 CSAQGPYEQYF. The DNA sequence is TGCAGTGCTCAAGGTCCCTACGAGCAGTACTTC.